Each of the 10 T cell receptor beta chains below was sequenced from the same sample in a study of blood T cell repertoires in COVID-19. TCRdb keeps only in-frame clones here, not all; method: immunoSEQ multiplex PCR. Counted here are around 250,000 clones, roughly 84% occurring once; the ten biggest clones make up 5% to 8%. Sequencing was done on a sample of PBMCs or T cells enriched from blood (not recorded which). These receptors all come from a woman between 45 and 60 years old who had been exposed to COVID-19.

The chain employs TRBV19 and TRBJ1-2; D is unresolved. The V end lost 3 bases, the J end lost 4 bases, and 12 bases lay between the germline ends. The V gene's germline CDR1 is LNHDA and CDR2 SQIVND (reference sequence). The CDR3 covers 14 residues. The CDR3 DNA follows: TGTGCCAGTAGTATCCAGAACAGATTCTATGGCTACACCTTC. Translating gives CASSIQNRFYGYTF. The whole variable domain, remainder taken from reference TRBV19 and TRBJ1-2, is DGGITQSPKYLFRKEGQNVTLSCEQNLNHDAMYWYRQDPGQGLRLIYYSQIVNDFQKGDIAEGYSVSREKKESFPLTVTSAQKNPTAFYLCASSIQNRFYGYTFGSGTRLTVV.

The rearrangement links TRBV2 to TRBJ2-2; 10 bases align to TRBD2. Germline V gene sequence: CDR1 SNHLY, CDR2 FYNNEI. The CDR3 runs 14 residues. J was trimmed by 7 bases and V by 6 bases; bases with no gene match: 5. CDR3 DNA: TGTGCCAGCAGGGGGGGACTAGCGAGCGGGGAGCTGTTTTTT. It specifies CASRGGLASGELFF.

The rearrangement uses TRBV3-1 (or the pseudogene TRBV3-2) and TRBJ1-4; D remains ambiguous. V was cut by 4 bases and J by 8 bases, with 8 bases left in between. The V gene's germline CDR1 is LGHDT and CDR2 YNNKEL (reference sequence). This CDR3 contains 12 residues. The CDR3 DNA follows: TGTGCCAGCAGCCGCCGTCGGGAAAAACTGTTTTTT. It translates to CASSRRREKLFF.

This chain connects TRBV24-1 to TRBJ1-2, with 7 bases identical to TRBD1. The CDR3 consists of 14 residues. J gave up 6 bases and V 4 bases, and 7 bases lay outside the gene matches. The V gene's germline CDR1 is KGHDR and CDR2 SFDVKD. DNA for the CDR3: TGTGCCACCAGTGACTCACAGGGGCAGCATGGCTACACCTTC. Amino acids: CATSDSQGQHGYTF.

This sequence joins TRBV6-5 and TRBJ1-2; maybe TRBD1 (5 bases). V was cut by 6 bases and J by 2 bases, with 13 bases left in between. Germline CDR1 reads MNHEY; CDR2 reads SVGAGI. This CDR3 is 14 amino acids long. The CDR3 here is CASSLNGGNYGYTF. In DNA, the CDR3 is TGTGCCAGCAGCCTGAACGGGGGGAACTATGGCTACACCTTC.

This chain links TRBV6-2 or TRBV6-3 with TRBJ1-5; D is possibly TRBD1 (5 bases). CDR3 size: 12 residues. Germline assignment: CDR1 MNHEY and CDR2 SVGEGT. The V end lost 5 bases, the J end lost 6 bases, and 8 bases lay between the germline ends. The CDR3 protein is CASSRQTQPQHF. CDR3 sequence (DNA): TGTGCCAGCAGTCGACAGACTCAGCCCCAGCATTTT.

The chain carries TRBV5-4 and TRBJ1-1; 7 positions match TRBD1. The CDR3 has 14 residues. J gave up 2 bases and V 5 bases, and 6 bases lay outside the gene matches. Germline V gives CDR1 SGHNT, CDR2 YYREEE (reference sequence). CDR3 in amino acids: CASRGGGFNTEAFF. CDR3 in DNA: TGTGCCAGCAGAGGAGGGGGCTTTAACACTGAAGCTTTCTTT.

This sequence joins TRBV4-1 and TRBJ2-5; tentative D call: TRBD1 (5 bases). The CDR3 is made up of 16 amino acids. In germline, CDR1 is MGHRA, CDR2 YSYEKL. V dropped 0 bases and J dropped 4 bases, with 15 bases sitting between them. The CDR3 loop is CASSQETQGLGETQYF. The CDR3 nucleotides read TGCGCCAGCAGCCAAGAAACGCAGGGTTTGGGAGAGACCCAGTACTTC.

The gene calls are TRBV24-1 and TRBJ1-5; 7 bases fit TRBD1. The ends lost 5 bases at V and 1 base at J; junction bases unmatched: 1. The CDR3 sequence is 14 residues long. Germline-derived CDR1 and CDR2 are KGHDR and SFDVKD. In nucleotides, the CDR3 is TGTGCCACCAGTGTACAGGGGAGCAATCAGCCCCAGCATTTT. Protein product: CATSVQGSNQPQHF.

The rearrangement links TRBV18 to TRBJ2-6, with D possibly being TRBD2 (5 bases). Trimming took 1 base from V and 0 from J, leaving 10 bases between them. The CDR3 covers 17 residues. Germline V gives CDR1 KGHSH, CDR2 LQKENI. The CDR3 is CASSPRTGSSGANVLTF. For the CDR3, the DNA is TGTGCCAGCTCACCACGGACGGGGAGCTCTGGGGCCAACGTCCTGACTTTC.